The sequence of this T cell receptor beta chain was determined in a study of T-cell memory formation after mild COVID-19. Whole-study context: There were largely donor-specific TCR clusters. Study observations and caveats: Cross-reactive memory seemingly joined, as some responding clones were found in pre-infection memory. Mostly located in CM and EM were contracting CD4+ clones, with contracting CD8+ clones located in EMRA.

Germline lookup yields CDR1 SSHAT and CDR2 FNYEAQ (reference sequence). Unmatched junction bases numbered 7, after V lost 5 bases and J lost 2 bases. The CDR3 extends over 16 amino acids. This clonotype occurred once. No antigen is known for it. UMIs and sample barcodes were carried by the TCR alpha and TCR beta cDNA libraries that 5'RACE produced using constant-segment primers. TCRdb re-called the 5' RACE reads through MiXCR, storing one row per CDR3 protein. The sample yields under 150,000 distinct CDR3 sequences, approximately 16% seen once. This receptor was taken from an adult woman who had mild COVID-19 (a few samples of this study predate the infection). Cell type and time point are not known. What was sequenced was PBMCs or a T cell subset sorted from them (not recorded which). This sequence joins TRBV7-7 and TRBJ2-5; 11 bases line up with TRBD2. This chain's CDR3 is CASSRYPSGGQETQYF. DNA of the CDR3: TGTGCCAGCAGCCGATATCCTAGCGGGGGGCAAGAGACCCAGTACTTC.